These 20 T cell receptor beta chains were all obtained from the same sample, sequenced in a study of cytomegalovirus exposure and HLA in healthy donors. Primers for the PCR totalled 60 Vbeta and 13 Jbeta. Data came from immunoSEQ multiplex PCR; TCRdb stores just in-frame clones and leaves some out. Among roughly 120,000 clones, around three quarters were seen once, and the ten largest hold about 13%. The material sequenced was PBMCs. These receptor sequences come from a woman in her thirties or forties in good health and CMV-seropositive.

The J gene is TRBJ2-3, the V gene TRBV6-6; 9 bases map to TRBD1. The CDR3 runs 14 residues. The V segment lost 6 bases and the J segment 2 bases; nucleotides outside the gene matches: 3. Germline V lookup: CDR1 MNHNY, CDR2 SVGAGI (reference sequence). In DNA, the CDR3 is TGTGCCAGCAGGGGACAGGGAATCACAGATACGCAGTATTTT. Amino acid sequence: CASRGQGITDTQYF.

The sample holds one count of this clone. The V gene is TRBV5-1, the J gene TRBJ2-1, with TRBD2 matching over 8 bases. J was trimmed by 6 bases and V by 3 bases; bases with no gene match: 8. Germline V lookup: CDR1 SGHRS, CDR2 YFSETQ. CDR3 length equals 15 residues. The CDR3 DNA reads TGCGCCAGCAGCTCGCGAGCGGGAGTCGTCAATGAGCAGTTCTTC. Amino acid sequence: CASSSRAGVVNEQFF.

About this clone itself: This may come from a read error, since a much larger clone is one base off. The chain recombines TRBV11-2 with TRBJ2-7, with TRBD2 matching over 11 bases. This CDR3 is built from 14 residues. J was trimmed by 3 bases and V by 6 bases; bases with no gene match: 4. Looked up from germline, CDR1 is SGHAT and CDR2 is FQNNGV. The CDR3 reads CASSPGTSGYEQYF. Here the CDR3 DNA reads TGTGCCAGCAGTCCAGGGACTAGCGGCTACGAGCAGTACTTC.

In its sample, this clone was seen a few times. The genes are TRBV6-6 and TRBJ2-1; TRBD2 matches 9 bases. Germline-derived CDR1 and CDR2 are MNHNY and SVGAGI (reference sequence). The J segment lost 8 bases and the V segment lost 0 bases, leaving 8 bases of the junction unmatched. The CDR3 has 16 residues. The CDR3 is CASSYSGSGRIDEQFF. Written as DNA, the CDR3 is TGTGCCAGCAGTTACTCGGGTAGCGGGAGAATCGATGAGCAGTTCTTC.

The rearrangement uses TRBV4-1 and TRBJ2-7, with 10 positions matching TRBD1. The CDR3 has 19 amino acids. Trimming at V came to 0 bases and at J to 4 bases, leaving 15 bases not matched to a gene. CDR1 and CDR2 from the germline V gene are MGHRA and YSYEKL. DNA of the CDR3: TGCGCCAGCAGCCAAGATGGGGGACAGGGGCATACCCGAAAATACGAGCAGTACTTC. Translated, it gives CASSQDGGQGHTRKYEQYF.

The V call is TRBV28, the J call TRBJ1-1; 8 nucleotides align to TRBD1. CDR1 and CDR2 (germline): MDHEN, SYDVKM. Trimming cost V 2 bases and J 6 bases; bases outside gene matches: 2. This CDR3 comprises 13 residues. The CDR3 DNA sequence: TGTGCCAGCAGTTTACCAGGGGGCTCTGAAGCTTTCTTT. It is translated as CASSLPGGSEAFF.

The genes are TRBV11-2 and TRBJ2-7; 9 bases align to TRBD2. Trimming removed 2 bases from V and 7 bases from J; junction bases left unmatched: 9. The CDR3 loop spans 15 amino acids. CDR1 and CDR2 (germline): SGHAT, FQNNGV. CDR3 sequence: CASSLIAGEGREQYF. The CDR3, as DNA: TGTGCCAGCAGCTTAATAGCGGGAGAGGGGAGGGAGCAGTACTTC. Supplemented by reference TRBV11-2 and TRBJ2-7, the full variable domain reads EAGVAQSPRYKIIEKRQSVAFWCNPISGHATLYWYQQILGQGPKLLIQFQNNGVVDDSQLPKDRFSAERLKGVDSTLKIQPAKLEDSAVYLCASSLIAGEGREQYFGPGTRLTVT.

V usage is TRBV30 and J usage is TRBJ2-7; 7 bases are a match to TRBD1. The CDR3 extends over 17 amino acids. With 2 bases clipped from V and 2 bases from J, the junction kept 15 bases outside the gene matches. Germline values: CDR1 GTSNPN, CDR2 SVGIG (reference sequence). The DNA of the CDR3 is TGTGCCTGGAGTCCGACAGGGAAAGGTCTAGCCACCTACGAGCAGTACTTC. Protein product: CAWSPTGKGLATYEQYF.

The chain couples TRBV6-5 to TRBJ2-7; 7 bases align to TRBD2. With 6 bases clipped from V and 0 bases from J, the junction kept 8 bases outside the gene matches. The CDR3 has 15 residues. Germline V gene lookup returns CDR1 MNHEY and CDR2 SVGAGI. The CDR3 DNA follows: TGTGCCAGCAGATTGGGGCTAGCGGACTCCTACGAGCAGTACTTC. Translated, it gives CASRLGLADSYEQYF.

The rearrangement uses TRBV6-1 and TRBJ2-3, with D perhaps TRBD2 (6 bases). CDR1 is MNHNS and CDR2 is SASEGT in the germline V gene. This CDR3 is 14 amino acids long. Trimming shortened V by 6 bases and J by 3 bases, and 13 bases separated the two germline ends. The CDR3 spells CASSQSRGTDTQYF. The DNA for the CDR3 is TGTGCCAGCAGCCAATCCCGGGGGACAGATACGCAGTATTTT.

The rearrangement joins TRBV29-1 to TRBJ2-3, with 7 bases fitting TRBD2. J was trimmed by 2 bases and V by 4 bases; bases with no gene match: 9. The CDR3 is 15 amino acids. Germline CDR1 and CDR2: SQVTM and ANQGSEA. The DNA of the CDR3 is TGCAGCGTTGTAGAGCTAGCGGACTACACAGATACGCAGTATTTT. Translated, it gives CSVVELADYTDTQYF.

The chain joins TRBV5-1 to TRBJ1-2; TRBD1 agrees at 9 bases. Germline-derived CDR1 and CDR2 are SGHRS and YFSETQ. The CDR3 runs 13 residues. The V gene end was trimmed by 6 bases and the J gene end by 6 bases; junction bases not matched to a gene: 6. The CDR3 is CASNSGQGHGYTF. In DNA form, the CDR3 reads TGCGCCAGCAACTCCGGACAGGGGCATGGCTACACCTTC.

V is TRBV7-3 and J is TRBJ2-1; D is possibly TRBD1 (5 bases). The CDR3 covers 17 residues. Per germline, CDR1 SGHTA and CDR2 FQGTGA. Trimming stripped 5 bases from V and 0 bases from J, with 17 bases between. CDR3 in DNA: TGTGCCAGCAGCGTCTTCAGGGTCCCAAGCTCCTACAATGAGCAGTTCTTC. As protein: CASSVFRVPSSYNEQFF.

The rearrangement joins TRBV4-1 to TRBJ1-2; 9 nucleotides align to TRBD1. J was trimmed by 5 bases and V by 6 bases; bases with no gene match: 7. Germline V CDR1 and CDR2: MGHRA, YSYEKL. The CDR3 has 14 residues. The chain's CDR3 is CASRPTGGSYGYTF. CDR3 in DNA: TGCGCCAGCAGACCGACAGGGGGTTCTTATGGCTACACCTTC.

The V gene is TRBV2, the J gene TRBJ2-3, with 10 bases that match TRBD2. The germline V gene encodes CDR1 SNHLY and CDR2 FYNNEI. Germline trimming cut 0 bases from V and 2 bases from J; bases unmatched to any gene: 5. CDR3 length: 17 amino acids. CDR3 region: CASSEATLAGATDTQYF. CDR3 sequence (DNA): TGTGCCAGCAGTGAAGCAACGCTAGCGGGAGCCACAGATACGCAGTATTTT.

This chain connects TRBV5-1 to TRBJ2-1, with TRBD2 identical over 11 bases. The CDR3 loop spans 15 amino acids. Trimming cost V 4 bases and J 7 bases; bases outside gene matches: 7. Germline lookup yields CDR1 SGHRS and CDR2 YFSETQ. The CDR3 bases are TGCGCCAGCAGCCCCGGGACTAGCGGTTCGAATGAGCAGTTCTTC. This codes for CASSPGTSGSNEQFF. The full variable domain, in which reference TRBV5-1 and TRBJ2-1 provide the parts outside the CDR3, is KAGVTQTPRYLIKTRGQQVTLSCSPISGHRSVSWYQQTPGQGLQFLFEYFSETQRNKGNFPGRFSGRQFSNSRSEMNVSTLELGDSALYLCASSPGTSGSNEQFFGPGTRLTVL.

The rearrangement joins TRBV5-5 to TRBJ1-1, with TRBD1 matching 7 bases. CDR1 SGHKS and CDR2 YYEKEE come from the germline V gene (reference sequence). The V gene end was trimmed by 4 bases and the J gene end by 1 base; junction bases not matched to a gene: 4. This CDR3 is built from 14 residues. The chain's CDR3 is CASSGGQSNTEAFF. Written as DNA, the CDR3 is TGTGCCAGCAGCGGGGGACAGTCGAACACTGAAGCTTTCTTT.

The chain recombines TRBV2 with TRBJ1-4, with 11 bases aligning to TRBD1. CDR3 length: 19 amino acids. From germline, CDR1 is SNHLY and CDR2 FYNNEI. Trimming cost V 7 bases and J 1 base; bases outside gene matches: 14. Here the CDR3 DNA reads TGTGCCAGCACCCCTGGGACAGGGGGTTTTATAGGAACTAATGAAAAACTGTTTTTT. Its protein is CASTPGTGGFIGTNEKLFF.

In nucleotides, the CDR3 is TGTGCCACCAGCAGAGATTCAGGGGGGCGCGTAACAGATACGCAGTATTTT. Its protein product is CATSRDSGGRVTDTQYF. The chain combines TRBV15 with TRBJ2-3, with D perhaps TRBD1 (7 bases). V was shortened by 0 bases and J by 3 bases, with 16 bases between the two germline ends. CDR3 length equals 17 residues. Per germline, CDR1 LNHNV and CDR2 YYDKDF (reference sequence).

The chain uses TRBV11-2 and TRBJ2-1; 10 bases agree with TRBD1. The germline CDR1 and CDR2 sequences are SGHAT and FQNNGV. Germline trimming cut 5 bases from V and 6 bases from J; bases unmatched to any gene: 4. The CDR3 spans 14 residues. The CDR3 spells CASSQDRGGNEQFF. In DNA form, the CDR3 reads TGTGCCAGCAGCCAGGACAGGGGGGGCAATGAGCAGTTCTTC.